This is a list of T cell receptor beta chains from one sample in a study of T cell repertoires in cytomegalovirus infection. Their target antigens are unknown. TCRdb redid the calling of the reads with MiXCR, one entry per CDR3 protein. The sample has roughly 990,000 distinct CDR3 sequences; about 33% are singletons. The sequenced sample was cultured CD8+ T cells from PBMCs, obtained from culture after CMV antigen stimulation. The receptors originated from a human donor in good health (CMV status not recorded). Some clones in this sample may be carry-over from other donors' samples. The CDR3 runs from the conserved cysteine through the conserved F or W. The D gene is left open where the match is weak. Clone size is stated in some rows and not others, as once, few, many or a class when expanded.

D gene | clone size | J gene | V gene | CDR3 DNA | CDR3 protein
NA | few | TRBJ2-6 | TRBV11-2 | TGTGCCAGCAGCTTCTCGACGGGGGCCAACGTCCTGACTTTC | CASSFSTGANVLTF
NA | NA | TRBJ2-1 | TRBV19 | TGTGCCAGTAGTATAGATCTGGCAGAGTACAATGAGCAGTTCTTC | CASSIDLAEYNEQFF
NA | few | TRBJ2-1 | TRBV7-8 | TGTGCCAGCAGCTACAGGGATCGGGGCGACGATGAGCAGTTCTTC | CASSYRDRGDDEQFF
NA | few | TRBJ1-1 | TRBV7-2 | TGTGCCAGCAGGATCGGGACCCTCGTGGCGAACACTGAAGCTTTCTTT | CASRIGTLVANTEAFF
NA | few | TRBJ2-7 | TRBV10-3 | TGTGCCATCAGCTCGCAGTACGAGCAGTACTTC | CAISSQYEQYF
NA | NA | TRBJ1-1 | TRBV6-8 | TGTGCCAGCAGTTACTCGAATATTGCGACTGAAGCTTTCTTT | CASSYSNIATEAFF
TRBD1 | NA | TRBJ2-5 | TRBV7-9 | TGTGCCAGCAGCTCGCCGACAGGGGGCGGGAAGACCCAGTACTTC | CASSSPTGGGKTQYF
TRBD2 | few | TRBJ2-2 | TRBV9 | TGTGCCAGCAGCGTAGTGGGACTAGGAGACACCGGGGAGCTGTTTTTT | CASSVVGLGDTGELFF
TRBD1 | few | TRBJ1-1 | TRBV19 | TGTGCCAGTAGGGAGGACAGGGGGCTAAGCACTGAAGCTTTCTTT | CASREDRGLSTEAFF
NA | few | TRBJ1-5 | TRBV4-2 | TGTGCCAGCAGCCAAGACGTGGGGGTGGATCAGCCCCAGCATTTT | CASSQDVGVDQPQHF
NA | NA | TRBJ1-5 | TRBV27 | TGTGCCAGCAGTTTATTCGGAAGTTTTATGAGCAATCAGCCCCAGCATTTT | CASSLFGSFMSNQPQHF
TRBD2 | few | TRBJ2-5 | TRBV10-2 | TGCGCCAGCAGTGATCCCAGACGGGGGGACCAAGAGACCCAGTACTTC | CASSDPRRGDQETQYF
NA | NA | TRBJ1-4 | TRBV7-8 | TGTGCCAGCAGCGCAGACACTAGCGTTAATGAAAAACTGTTTTTT | CASSADTSVNEKLFF
NA | few | TRBJ2-4 | TRBV28 | TGTGCCAGCAGACCACAGGGAGGTCATCATATTCAGTACTTC | CASRPQGGHHIQYF
NA | many | TRBJ1-5 | TRBV7-2 | TGTGCCAGCAGCTTAAATGGGGGACATTATAGCAATCAGCCCCAGCATTTT | CASSLNGGHYSNQPQHF
NA | NA | TRBJ1-5 | TRBV12-3/TRBV12-4 | TGTGCCAGCAGTTTAGCCCCAGCTCAATATAGCAATCAGCCCCAGCATTTT | CASSLAPAQYSNQPQHF
NA | NA | TRBJ2-7 | TRBV4-1 | TGTGCCAGCAGCCAAGGGGCAGGGCCCTCCTACGAGCAGTACTTC | CASSQGAGPSYEQYF
NA | few | TRBJ2-2 | TRBV6-2/TRBV6-3 | TGTGCCAGCAGTTACTCGGGCAGGGCCAGGACCGGGGAGCTGTTTTTT | CASSYSGRARTGELFF
TRBD2 | NA | TRBJ2-5 | TRBV7-6 | TGTGCCAGCAGCCCATCTAGCGGGGGGACCTTAGAGACCCAGTACTTC | CASSPSSGGTLETQYF
NA | NA | TRBJ2-5 | TRBV27 | TGTGCCAGCAGTTTCAGGGACTCAGAAGAGACCCAGTACTTC | CASSFRDSEETQYF
TRBD1 | few | TRBJ1-2 | TRBV7-8 | TGTGCCAGCAGCCCCGGACAGGGGAAAGATGGCTACACCTTC | CASSPGQGKDGYTF
NA | few | TRBJ2-1 | TRBV5-4 | TGTGCCAGCAGCCACCCAGGGCCTACTGATTCCTCCTACAATGAGCAGTTCTTC | CASSHPGPTDSSYNEQFF
TRBD1 | many | TRBJ1-2 | TRBV7-9 | TGTGCCAGCAGCCCAGGGGGCATCTATGGCTACACCTTC | CASSPGGIYGYTF
NA | NA | TRBJ2-2 | TRBV4-2 | TGTGCCAGCACCGGGGGAGTTGAGCTGTTTTTT | CASTGGVELFF
NA | NA | TRBJ1-2 | TRBV19 | TGTGCCAGTAGTATCGGCGGCAGTCCAAACCCCTATGGCTACACCTTC | CASSIGGSPNPYGYTF
NA | NA | TRBJ1-2 | TRBV6-2/TRBV6-3 | TGTGCCAGCAGTTCGGGGGGGAGCTACACCTTC | CASSSGGSYTF
TRBD1 | NA | TRBJ2-5 | TRBV7-9 | TGTGCCAGCAGCTTTGCCGAGGGGGCCCCTGAGACCCAGTACTTC | CASSFAEGAPETQYF
NA | NA | TRBJ1-4 | TRBV2 | TGTGCCAGCATTGCAACTAATGAAAAACTGTTTTTT | CASIATNEKLFF
NA | NA | TRBJ1-3 | TRBV7-2 | TGTGCCAGCCGCTTAAATCAGGGGCCCCTCTCTAGAAACACCATATATTTT | CASRLNQGPLSRNTIYF
NA | NA | TRBJ2-1 | TRBV4-3 | TGCGCCAGCAGCCAAGTAACAGGGAGGTATGAGCAGTTCTTC | CASSQVTGRYEQFF
TRBD2 | NA | TRBJ2-3 | TRBV7-2 | TGTGCCAGCAGCCCCGGGACTACCCTCACAGATACGCAGTATTTT | CASSPGTTLTDTQYF
NA | NA | TRBJ2-1 | TRBV5-4 | TGTGCCAGCAGCTTAGGGACCTTTGGCCGCAATGAGCAGTTCTTC | CASSLGTFGRNEQFF
TRBD1 | many | TRBJ2-5 | TRBV7-2 | TGTGCCAGCAGCCTACTAAACCGGGACAGCAAAGAGACCCAGTACTTC | CASSLLNRDSKETQYF
NA | few | TRBJ1-3 | TRBV6-1 | TGTGCCAGCAGTGTCAGGGGAACTGGAAACACCATATATTTT | CASSVRGTGNTIYF
NA | many | TRBJ2-2 | TRBV7-6 | TGTGCCAGCAAGGACACCGGGGAGCTGTTTTTT | CASKDTGELFF
TRBD1 | few | TRBJ2-7 | TRBV27 | TGTGCCAGCAGTTACAGGGGGCAAGCCTACGAGCAGTACTTC | CASSYRGQAYEQYF
NA | NA | TRBJ2-3 | TRBV28 | TGTGCCAGCAGTTTATGGAGCAACTTCGGGGATACGCAGTATTTT | CASSLWSNFGDTQYF
NA | few | TRBJ1-1 | TRBV6-1 | TGTGCCAGCAGTGAAGCTCACCCTTCGGTTGAAGCTTTCTTT | CASSEAHPSVEAFF
TRBD1 | few | TRBJ2-7 | TRBV7-9 | TGTGCCAGCAGCCCAGGACAGGGGCGGAATTACGAGCAGTACTTC | CASSPGQGRNYEQYF
NA | few | TRBJ1-2 | TRBV7-9 | TGTGCCAGCAGCTTAGAGTCGGACGGCTATGGCTACACCTTC | CASSLESDGYGYTF
NA | NA | TRBJ2-1 | TRBV7-9 | TGTGCCAGCAGTCGGGTGGCGGGTACCTACAATGAGCAGTTCTTC | CASSRVAGTYNEQFF
NA | NA | TRBJ1-2 | TRBV19 | TGTGCCAGTGGCGGTCTGAAGGGCTACACCTTC | CASGGLKGYTF
NA | many | TRBJ2-1 | TRBV7-6 | TGTGCCAGCAGCTTAGCGGTCGGGCCCTTCCACAATGAGCAGTTCTTC | CASSLAVGPFHNEQFF
TRBD1 | NA | TRBJ2-1 | TRBV7-6 | TGTGCCAGCAGCTCAGCCCGACAGGGGGTTATCTACAATGAGCAGTTCTTC | CASSSARQGVIYNEQFF
TRBD1 | few | TRBJ1-2 | TRBV7-6 | TGTGCCAGCAGCTCAATCGGGACAGGGGGCGCGGGTGGCTACACCTTC | CASSSIGTGGAGGYTF
TRBD2 | few | TRBJ2-7 | TRBV7-8 | TGTGCCAGCAGCTTCTCCAAACGACTAGCGGGGTCCTCCTACGAGCAGTACTTC | CASSFSKRLAGSSYEQYF
NA | NA | TRBJ2-1 | TRBV27 | TGTGCCAGCAGTTCTGTGGGGGGATACAATGAGCAGTTCTTC | CASSSVGGYNEQFF
TRBD1 | NA | TRBJ1-5 | TRBV12-3/TRBV12-4 | TGTGCCAGCAGTGAAGACAGGGTGGATCAGCCCCAGCATTTT | CASSEDRVDQPQHF
NA | few | TRBJ2-1 | TRBV9 | TGTGCCAGCAGCGTAGAAGGAAGGGTAGGGAATGAGCAGTTCTTC | CASSVEGRVGNEQFF
TRBD1 | NA | TRBJ2-5 | TRBV5-1 | TGCGCCAGCAGCTTGGACGGACAGGCCCAAGAGACCCAGTACTTC | CASSLDGQAQETQYF
NA | NA | TRBJ2-5 | TRBV6-1 | TGTGCCAGCAGACTAGAATTTCAAGAGACCCAGTACTTC | CASRLEFQETQYF
NA | NA | TRBJ1-1 | TRBV7-6 | TGTGCCAGCAGCGCGGCAGGGGACTTGAACACTGAAGCTTTCTTT | CASSAAGDLNTEAFF